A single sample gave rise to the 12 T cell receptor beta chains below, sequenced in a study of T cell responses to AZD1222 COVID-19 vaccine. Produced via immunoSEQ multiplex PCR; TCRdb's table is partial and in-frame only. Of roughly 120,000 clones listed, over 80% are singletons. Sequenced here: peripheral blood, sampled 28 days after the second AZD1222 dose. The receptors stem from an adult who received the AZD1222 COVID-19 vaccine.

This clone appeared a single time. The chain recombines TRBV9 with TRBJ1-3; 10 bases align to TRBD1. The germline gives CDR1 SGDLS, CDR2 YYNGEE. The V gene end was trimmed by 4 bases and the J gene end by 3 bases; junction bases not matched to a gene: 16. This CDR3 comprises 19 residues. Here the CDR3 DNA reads TGTGCCAGCAGCCACCTTCCGGGACAGGGGAAACGAGGTGGAAACACCATATATTTT. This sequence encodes CASSHLPGQGKRGGNTIYF.

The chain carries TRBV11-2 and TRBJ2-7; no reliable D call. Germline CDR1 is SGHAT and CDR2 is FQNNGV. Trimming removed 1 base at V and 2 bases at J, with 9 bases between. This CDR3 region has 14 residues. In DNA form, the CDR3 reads TGTGCCAGCAGCTTAGTTTTAGGTACCTACGAGCAGTACTTC. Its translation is CASSLVLGTYEQYF.

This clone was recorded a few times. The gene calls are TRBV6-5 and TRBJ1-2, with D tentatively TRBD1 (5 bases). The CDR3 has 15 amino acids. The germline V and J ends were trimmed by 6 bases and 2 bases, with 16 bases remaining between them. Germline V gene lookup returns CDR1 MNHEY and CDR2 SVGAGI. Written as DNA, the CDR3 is TGTGCCAGCAGACTGGGACCGGGGGAGAACTATGGCTACACCTTC. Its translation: CASRLGPGENYGYTF.

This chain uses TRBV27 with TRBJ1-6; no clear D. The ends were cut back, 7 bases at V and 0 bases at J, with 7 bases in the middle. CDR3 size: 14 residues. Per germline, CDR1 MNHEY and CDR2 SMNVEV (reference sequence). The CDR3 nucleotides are TGTGCCAGCAACCCCAGCTCCTATAATTCACCCCTCCACTTT. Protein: CASNPSSYNSPLHF.

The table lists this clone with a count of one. The chain's CDR3 is CASRLAGGPSNEQFF. The CDR3 DNA sequence: TGTGCCAGCAGGTTAGCGGGAGGGCCTAGCAATGAGCAGTTCTTC. This sequence joins TRBV5-4 and TRBJ2-1, with 11 nucleotides matching TRBD2. This CDR3 is 15 amino acids long. J was trimmed by 6 bases and V by 5 bases; bases with no gene match: 7. Per germline, CDR1 SGHNT and CDR2 YYREEE (reference sequence). Full variable domain (rest looked up from reference TRBV5-4 and TRBJ2-1): ETGVTQSPTHLIKTRGQQVTLRCSSQSGHNTVSWYQQALGQGPQFIFQYYREEENGRGNFPPRFSGLQFPNYSSELNVNALELDDSALYLCASRLAGGPSNEQFFGPGTRLTVL.

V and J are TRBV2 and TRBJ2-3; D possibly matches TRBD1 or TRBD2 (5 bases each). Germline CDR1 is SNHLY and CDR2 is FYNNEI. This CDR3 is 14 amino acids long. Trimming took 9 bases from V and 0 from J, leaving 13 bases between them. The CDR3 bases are TGTGCCAGGAATCGGGACCCTAGCACAGATACGCAGTATTTT. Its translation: CARNRDPSTDTQYF.

CDR3 sequence (DNA): TGTGCCATCAGTGAGTCGAGGGATACGCAGTATTTT. Its translation: CAISESRDTQYF. The V gene is TRBV10-3, the J gene TRBJ2-3; D gene uncertain. Germline V gene data show CDR1 as ENHRY and CDR2 as SYGVKD. Trimming removed 0 bases from V and 6 bases from J, with 4 bases in between. The CDR3 consists of 12 residues.

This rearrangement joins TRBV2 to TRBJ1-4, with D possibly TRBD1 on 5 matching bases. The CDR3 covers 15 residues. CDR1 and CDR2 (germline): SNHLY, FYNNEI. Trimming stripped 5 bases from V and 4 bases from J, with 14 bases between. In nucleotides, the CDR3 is TGTGCCAGCAGTACACCCCAGGGTCTTAATGAAAAACTGTTTTTT. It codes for CASSTPQGLNEKLFF.

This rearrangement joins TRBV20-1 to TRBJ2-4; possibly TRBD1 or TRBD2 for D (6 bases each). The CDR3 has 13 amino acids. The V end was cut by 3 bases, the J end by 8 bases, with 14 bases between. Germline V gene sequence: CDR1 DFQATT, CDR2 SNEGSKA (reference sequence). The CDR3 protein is CSASEAGEDIQYF. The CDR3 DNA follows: TGCAGTGCTAGTGAGGCAGGGGAGGACATTCAGTACTTC.

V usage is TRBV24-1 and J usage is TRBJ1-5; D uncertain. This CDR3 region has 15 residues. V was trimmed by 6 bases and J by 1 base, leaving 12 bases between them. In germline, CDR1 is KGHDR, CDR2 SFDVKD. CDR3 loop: CATSSRAGSNQPQHF. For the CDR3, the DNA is TGTGCCACCAGTTCTCGGGCAGGCAGCAATCAGCCCCAGCATTTT.

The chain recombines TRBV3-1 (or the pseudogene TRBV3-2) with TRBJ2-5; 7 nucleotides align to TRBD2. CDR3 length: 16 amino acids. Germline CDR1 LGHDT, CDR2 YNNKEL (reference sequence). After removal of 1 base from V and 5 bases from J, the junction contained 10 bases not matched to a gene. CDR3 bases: TGTGCCAGCAGCCAAGGGACGGCCGCGGGGGAGGAGACCCAGTACTTC. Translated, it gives CASSQGTAAGEETQYF.

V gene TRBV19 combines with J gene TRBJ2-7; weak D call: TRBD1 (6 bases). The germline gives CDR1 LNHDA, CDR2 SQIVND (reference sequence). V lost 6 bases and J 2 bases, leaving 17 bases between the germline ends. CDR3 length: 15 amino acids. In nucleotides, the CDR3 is TGTGCCAGTAGACCCGCAGGGGCTGGAACCTACGAGCAGTACTTC. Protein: CASRPAGAGTYEQYF.